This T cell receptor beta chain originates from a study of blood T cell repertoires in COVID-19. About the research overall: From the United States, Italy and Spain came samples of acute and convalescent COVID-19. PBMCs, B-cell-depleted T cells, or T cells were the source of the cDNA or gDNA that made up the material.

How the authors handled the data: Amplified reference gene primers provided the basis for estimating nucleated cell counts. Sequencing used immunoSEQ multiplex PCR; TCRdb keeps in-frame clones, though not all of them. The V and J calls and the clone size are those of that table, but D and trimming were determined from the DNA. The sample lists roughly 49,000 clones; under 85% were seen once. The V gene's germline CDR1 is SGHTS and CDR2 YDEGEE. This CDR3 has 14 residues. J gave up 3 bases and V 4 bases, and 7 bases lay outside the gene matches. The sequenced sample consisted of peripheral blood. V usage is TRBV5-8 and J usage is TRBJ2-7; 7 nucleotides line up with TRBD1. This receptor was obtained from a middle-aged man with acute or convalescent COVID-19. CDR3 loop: CASSRQGGVYEQYF. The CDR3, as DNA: TGTGCCAGCAGCCGACAGGGTGGAGTCTACGAGCAGTACTTC. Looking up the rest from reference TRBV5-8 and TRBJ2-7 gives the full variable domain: EAGVTQSPTHLIKTRGQQATLRCSPISGHTSVYWYQQALGLGLQFLLWYDEGEERNRGNFPPRFSGRQFPNYSSELNVNALELEDSALYLCASSRQGGVYEQYFGPGTRLTVT.